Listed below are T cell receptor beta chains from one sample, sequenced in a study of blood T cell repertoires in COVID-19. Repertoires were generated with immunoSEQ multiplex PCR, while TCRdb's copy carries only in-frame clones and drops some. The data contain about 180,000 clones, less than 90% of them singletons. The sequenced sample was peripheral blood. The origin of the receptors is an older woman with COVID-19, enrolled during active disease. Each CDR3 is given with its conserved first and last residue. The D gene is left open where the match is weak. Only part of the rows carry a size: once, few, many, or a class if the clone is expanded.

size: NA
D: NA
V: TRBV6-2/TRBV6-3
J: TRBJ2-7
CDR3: CASSQDRVYEQYF

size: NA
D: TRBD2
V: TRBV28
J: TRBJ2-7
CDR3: CASRLAGEKNEQYF

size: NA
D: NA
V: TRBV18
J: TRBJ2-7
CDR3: CASSPPLSAGERGEQYF

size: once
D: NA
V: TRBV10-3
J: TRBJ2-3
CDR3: CATGAGPDTQYF

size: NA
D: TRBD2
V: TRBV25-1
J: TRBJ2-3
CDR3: CASSEGRGSTDTQYF

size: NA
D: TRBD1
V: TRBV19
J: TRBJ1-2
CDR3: CASSRDSLNGYTF

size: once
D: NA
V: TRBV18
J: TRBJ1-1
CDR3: CASSPPGTRMTEAFF

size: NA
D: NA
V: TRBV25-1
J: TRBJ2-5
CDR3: CASSRVFQETQYF

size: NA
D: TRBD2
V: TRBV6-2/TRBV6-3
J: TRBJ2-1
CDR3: CASSYNPRDAAGVQFF

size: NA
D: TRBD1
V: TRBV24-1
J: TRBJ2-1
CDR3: CATGGDRVRNEQFF

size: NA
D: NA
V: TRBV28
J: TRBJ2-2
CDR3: CASRVRSTGELFF

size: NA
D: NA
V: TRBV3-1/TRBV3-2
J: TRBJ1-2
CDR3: CASSQDWGYGYTF

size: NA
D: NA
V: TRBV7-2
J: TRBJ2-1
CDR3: CASSPEVLGLFDEQFF

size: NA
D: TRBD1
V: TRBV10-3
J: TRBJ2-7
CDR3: CATRPGQGVYEQYF

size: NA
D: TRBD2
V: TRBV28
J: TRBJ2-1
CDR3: CASNLRGSVVSYNEQFF

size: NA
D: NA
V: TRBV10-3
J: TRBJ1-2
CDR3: CAISEQSNYGYTF

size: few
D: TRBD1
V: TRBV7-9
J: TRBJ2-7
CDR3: CASSSDRGFEQYF

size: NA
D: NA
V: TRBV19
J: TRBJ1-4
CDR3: CASRFDWGATNEKLFF

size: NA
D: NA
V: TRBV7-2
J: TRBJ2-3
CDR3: CASSLVKQATDTQYF

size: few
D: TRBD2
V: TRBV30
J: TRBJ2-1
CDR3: CAWSGFRGTSGSYEQFF

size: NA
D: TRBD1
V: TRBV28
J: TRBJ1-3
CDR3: CASSSLGQGESGNTIYF

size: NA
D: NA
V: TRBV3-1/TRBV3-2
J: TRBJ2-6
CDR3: CASSPRETGANVLTF

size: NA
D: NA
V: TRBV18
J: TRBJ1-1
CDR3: CASSPLREGMNTEAFF